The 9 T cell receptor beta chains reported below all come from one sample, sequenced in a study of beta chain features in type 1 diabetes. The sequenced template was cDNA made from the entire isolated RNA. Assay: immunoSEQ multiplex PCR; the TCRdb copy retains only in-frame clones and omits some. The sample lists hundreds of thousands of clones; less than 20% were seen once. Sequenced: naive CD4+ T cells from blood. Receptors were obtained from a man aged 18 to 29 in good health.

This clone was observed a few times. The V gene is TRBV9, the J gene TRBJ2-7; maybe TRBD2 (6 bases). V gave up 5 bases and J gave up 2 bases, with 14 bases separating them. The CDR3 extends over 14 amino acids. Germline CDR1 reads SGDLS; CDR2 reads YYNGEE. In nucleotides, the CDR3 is TGTGCCAGCAGTGTCGGGCGCGGGACCTACGAGCAGTACTTC. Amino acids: CASSVGRGTYEQYF. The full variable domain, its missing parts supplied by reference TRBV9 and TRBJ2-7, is DSGVTQTPKHLITATGQRVTLRCSPRSGDLSVYWYQQSLDQGLQFLIQYYNGEERAKGNILERFSAQQFPDLHSELNLSSLELGDSALYFCASSVGRGTYEQYFGPGTRLTVT.

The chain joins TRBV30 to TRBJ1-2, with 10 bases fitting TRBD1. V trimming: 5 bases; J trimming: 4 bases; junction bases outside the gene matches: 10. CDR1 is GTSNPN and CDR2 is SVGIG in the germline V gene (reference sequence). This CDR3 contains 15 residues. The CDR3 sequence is CAWFRDRGMLYGYTF. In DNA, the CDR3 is TGTGCCTGGTTCCGGGACAGGGGAATGCTCTATGGCTACACCTTC.

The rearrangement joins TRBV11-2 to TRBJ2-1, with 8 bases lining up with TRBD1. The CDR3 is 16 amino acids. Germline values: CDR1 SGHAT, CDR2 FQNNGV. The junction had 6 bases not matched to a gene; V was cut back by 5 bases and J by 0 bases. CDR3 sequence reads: CASSPRDRSSYNEQFF. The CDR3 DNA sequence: TGTGCCAGCAGCCCCCGGGACAGGAGCTCCTACAATGAGCAGTTCTTC.

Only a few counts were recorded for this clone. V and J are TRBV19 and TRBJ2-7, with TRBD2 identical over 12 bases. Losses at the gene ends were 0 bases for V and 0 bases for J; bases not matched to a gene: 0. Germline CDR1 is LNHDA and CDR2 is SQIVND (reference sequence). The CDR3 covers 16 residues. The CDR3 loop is CASSIETSGSSYEQYF. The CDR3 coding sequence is TGTGCCAGTAGTATAGAGACTAGCGGGAGCTCCTACGAGCAGTACTTC.

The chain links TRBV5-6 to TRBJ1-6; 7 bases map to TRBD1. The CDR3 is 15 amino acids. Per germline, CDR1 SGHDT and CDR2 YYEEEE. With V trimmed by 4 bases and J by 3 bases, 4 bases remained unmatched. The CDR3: CASSPTGFYNSPLHF. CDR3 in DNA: TGTGCCAGCAGCCCGACAGGGTTCTATAATTCACCCCTCCACTTT.

This CDR3 is CSAWDSYEQYF. The CDR3 nucleotides are TGCAGTGCTTGGGACAGCTACGAGCAGTACTTC. This sequence joins TRBV20-1 and TRBJ2-7, with 7 positions matching TRBD1. This CDR3 spans 11 amino acids. Germline V gives CDR1 DFQATT, CDR2 SNEGSKA (reference sequence). The trim removed 5 bases at V and 3 bases at J, leaving 1 base unmatched.

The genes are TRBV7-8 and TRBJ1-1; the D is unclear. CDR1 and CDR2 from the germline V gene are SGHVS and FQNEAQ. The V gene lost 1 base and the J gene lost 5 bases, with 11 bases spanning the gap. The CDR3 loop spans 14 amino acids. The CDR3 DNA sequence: TGTGCCAGCAGCTTAGTAGCAGGTCAGACTGAAGCTTTCTTT. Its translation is CASSLVAGQTEAFF.

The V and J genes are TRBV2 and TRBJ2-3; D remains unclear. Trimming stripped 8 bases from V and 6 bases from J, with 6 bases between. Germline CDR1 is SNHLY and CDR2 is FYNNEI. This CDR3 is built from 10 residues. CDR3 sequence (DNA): TGTGCCAGCGTTTTCGATACGCAGTATTTT. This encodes CASVFDTQYF.

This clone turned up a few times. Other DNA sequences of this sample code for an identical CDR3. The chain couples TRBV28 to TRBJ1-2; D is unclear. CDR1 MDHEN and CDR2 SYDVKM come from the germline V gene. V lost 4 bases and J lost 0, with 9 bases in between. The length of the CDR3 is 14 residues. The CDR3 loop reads CASSSPGSNYGYTF. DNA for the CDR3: TGTGCCAGCAGTTCGCCGGGATCTAACTATGGCTACACCTTC.